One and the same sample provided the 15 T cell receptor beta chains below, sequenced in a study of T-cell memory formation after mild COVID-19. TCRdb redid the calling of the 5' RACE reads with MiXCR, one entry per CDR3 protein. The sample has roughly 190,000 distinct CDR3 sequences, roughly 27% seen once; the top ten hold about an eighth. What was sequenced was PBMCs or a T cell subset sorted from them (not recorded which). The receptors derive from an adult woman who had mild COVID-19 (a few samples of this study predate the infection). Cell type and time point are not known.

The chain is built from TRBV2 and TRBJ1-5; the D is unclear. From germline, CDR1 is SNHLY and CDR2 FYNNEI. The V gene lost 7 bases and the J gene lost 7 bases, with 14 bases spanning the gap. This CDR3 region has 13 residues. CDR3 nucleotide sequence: TGTGCCAGCAAATCCGACACCGAACAGCCCCAGCATTTT. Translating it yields CASKSDTEQPQHF. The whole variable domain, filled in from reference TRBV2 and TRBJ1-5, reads EPEVTQTPSHQVTQMGQEVILRCVPISNHLYFYWYRQILGQKVEFLVSFYNNEISEKSEIFDDQFSVERPDGSNFTLKIRSTKLEDSAMYFCASKSDTEQPQHFGDGTRLSIL.

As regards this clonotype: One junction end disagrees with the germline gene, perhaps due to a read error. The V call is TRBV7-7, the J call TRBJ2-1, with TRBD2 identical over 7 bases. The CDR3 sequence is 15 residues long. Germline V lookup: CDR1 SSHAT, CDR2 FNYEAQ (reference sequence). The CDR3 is CASSLALTSDQEQFF. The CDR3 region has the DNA TGTGCTAGCAGCTTAGCGCTAACTAGCGATCAGGAGCAGTTCTTC.

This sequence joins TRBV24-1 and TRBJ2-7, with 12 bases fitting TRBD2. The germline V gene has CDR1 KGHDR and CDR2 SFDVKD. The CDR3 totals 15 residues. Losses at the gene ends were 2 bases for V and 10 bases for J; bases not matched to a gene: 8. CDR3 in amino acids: CATSDSRTSGNAQYF. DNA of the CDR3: TGTGCCACCAGTGATTCTCGGACTAGCGGGAACGCCCAGTACTTC.

This CDR3 reads CASCSSTSAVGNTIYF. CDR3 sequence (DNA): TGTGCCAGCTGTTCCTCGACGTCGGCGGTTGGAAACACCATATATTTT. V and J are TRBV12-3 or TRBV12-4 and TRBJ1-3; D remains unclear. Trimming stripped 8 bases from V and 3 bases from J, with 20 bases between. The length of the CDR3 is 16 residues.

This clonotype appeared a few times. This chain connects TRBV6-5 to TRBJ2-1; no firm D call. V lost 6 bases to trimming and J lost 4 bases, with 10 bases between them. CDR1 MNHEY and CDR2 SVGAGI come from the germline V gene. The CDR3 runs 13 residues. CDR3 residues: CASRRVLYNEQFF. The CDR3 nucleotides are TGTGCCAGCAGAAGAGTTTTGTACAATGAGCAGTTCTTC.

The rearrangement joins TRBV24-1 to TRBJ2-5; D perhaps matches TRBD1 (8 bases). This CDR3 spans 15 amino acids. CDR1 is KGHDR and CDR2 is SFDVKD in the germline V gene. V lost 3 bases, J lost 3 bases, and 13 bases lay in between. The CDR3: CATSDRTGREETQYF. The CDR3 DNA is TGTGCCACCAGTGATAGGACAGGGAGGGAAGAGACCCAGTACTTC.

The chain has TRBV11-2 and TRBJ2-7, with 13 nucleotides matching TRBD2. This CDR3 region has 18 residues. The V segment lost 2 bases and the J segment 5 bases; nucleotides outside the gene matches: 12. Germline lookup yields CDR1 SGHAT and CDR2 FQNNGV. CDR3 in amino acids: CASSLLMGLAGSGDEQYF. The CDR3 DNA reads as TGTGCCAGCAGCTTATTGATGGGACTAGCGGGATCGGGAGACGAGCAGTACTTC.

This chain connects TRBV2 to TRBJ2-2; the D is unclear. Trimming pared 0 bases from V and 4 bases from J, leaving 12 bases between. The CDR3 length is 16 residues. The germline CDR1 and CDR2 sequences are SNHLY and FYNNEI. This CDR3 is CASSEALLESTGELFF. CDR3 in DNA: TGTGCCAGCAGTGAAGCGCTGTTAGAGAGCACCGGGGAGCTGTTTTTT.

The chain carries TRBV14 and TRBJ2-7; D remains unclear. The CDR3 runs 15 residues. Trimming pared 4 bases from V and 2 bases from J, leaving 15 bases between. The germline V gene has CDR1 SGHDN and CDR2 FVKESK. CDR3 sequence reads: CASSPLAGGPYEQYF. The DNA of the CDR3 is TGTGCCAGCAGCCCCCTTGCTGGCGGCCCCTACGAGCAGTACTTC.

This CDR3 reads CSVDRDRSGYNEQFF. The CDR3 coding sequence is TGCAGCGTTGACCGGGACAGGTCGGGGTACAATGAGCAGTTCTTC. V gene TRBV29-1 combines with J gene TRBJ2-1; 8 bases line up with TRBD1. Germline CDR1 reads SQVTM; CDR2 reads ANQGSEA. The junction had 8 bases not matched to a gene; V was cut back by 3 bases and J by 4 bases. The CDR3 runs to 15 residues.

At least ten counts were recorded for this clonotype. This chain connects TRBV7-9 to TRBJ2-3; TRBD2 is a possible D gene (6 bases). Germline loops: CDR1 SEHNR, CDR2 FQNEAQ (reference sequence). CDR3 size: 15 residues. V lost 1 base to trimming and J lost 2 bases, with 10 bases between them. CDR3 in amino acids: CASSLVGGSTDTQYF. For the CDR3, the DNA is TGTGCCAGCAGCTTAGTGGGAGGATCCACAGATACGCAGTATTTT.

CDR3 sequence reads: CASSLQGALNTEAFF. CDR3 nucleotide sequence: TGTGCCAGCAGTTTGCAGGGGGCGCTGAACACTGAAGCTTTCTTT. The rearrangement uses TRBV12-3 or TRBV12-4 and TRBJ1-1, with TRBD1 matching 8 bases. V was clipped by 3 bases and J by 0 bases; unmatched bases: 3. The CDR3 runs to 15 residues.

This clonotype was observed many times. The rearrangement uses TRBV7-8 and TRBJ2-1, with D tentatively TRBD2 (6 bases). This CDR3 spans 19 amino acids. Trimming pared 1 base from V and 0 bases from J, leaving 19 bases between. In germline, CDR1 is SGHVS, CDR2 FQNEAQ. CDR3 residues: CASSLVGSAFGSSYNEQFF. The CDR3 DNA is TGTGCCAGCAGCTTAGTAGGTAGCGCGTTCGGGAGCTCCTACAATGAGCAGTTCTTC.

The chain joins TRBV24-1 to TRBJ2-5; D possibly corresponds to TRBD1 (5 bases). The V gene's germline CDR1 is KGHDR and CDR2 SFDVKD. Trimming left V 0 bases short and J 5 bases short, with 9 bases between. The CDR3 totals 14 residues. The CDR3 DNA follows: TGTGCCACCAGTGATTTGGCAGGGCCGGAGACCCAGTACTTC. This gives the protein CATSDLAGPETQYF.

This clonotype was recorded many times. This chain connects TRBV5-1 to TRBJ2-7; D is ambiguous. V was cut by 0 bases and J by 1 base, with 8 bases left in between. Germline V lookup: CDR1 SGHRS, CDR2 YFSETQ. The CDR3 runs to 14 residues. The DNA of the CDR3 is TGCGCCAGCAGCTTGGAGCCGGAGTCCTACGAGCAGTACTTC. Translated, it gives CASSLEPESYEQYF. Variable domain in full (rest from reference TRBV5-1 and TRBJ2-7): KAGVTQTPRYLIKTRGQQVTLSCSPISGHRSVSWYQQTPGQGLQFLFEYFSETQRNKGNFPGRFSGRQFSNSRSEMNVSTLELGDSALYLCASSLEPESYEQYFGPGTRLTVT.